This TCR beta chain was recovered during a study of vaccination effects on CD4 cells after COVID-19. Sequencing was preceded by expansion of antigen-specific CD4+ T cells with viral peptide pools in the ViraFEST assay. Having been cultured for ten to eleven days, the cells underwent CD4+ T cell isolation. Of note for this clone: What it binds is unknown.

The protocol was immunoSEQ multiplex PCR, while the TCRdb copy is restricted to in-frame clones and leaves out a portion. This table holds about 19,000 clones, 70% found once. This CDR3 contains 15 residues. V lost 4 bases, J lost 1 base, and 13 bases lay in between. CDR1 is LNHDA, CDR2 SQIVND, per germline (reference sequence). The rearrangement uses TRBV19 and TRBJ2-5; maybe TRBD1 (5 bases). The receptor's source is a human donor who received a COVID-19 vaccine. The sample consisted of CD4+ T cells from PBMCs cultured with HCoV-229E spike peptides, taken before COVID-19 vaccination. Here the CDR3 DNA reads TGTGCCAGTAGTAGGATCGACAGCCTCCAAGAGACCCAGTACTTC. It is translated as CASSRIDSLQETQYF.